A selection of T cell receptor beta chains follows, all from one sample in a study of blood T cell repertoires in COVID-19. The data were produced by immunoSEQ multiplex PCR, yet TCRdb's version contains in-frame clones alone and is incomplete. This sample yields around 300,000 clones, of which around 90% are seen a single time; around 0.98% belongs to the top ten. Material for sequencing was peripheral blood. The receptors stem from a woman aged 40 to 55 with COVID-19, enrolled during active disease. The CDR3 runs from the conserved cysteine through the conserved F or W. A D gene is named only where the DNA matches it firmly. Not all rows give a size; the values are once, few, many and, for expanded clones, a class.

DNA,CDR3,J,V,size,D
TGTGCCAGTACAGGGGGGCGCACCGGGGAGCTGTTTTTT,CASTGGRTGELFF,TRBJ2-2,TRBV28,-,TRBD1
TGTGCCAGCAGTTACTCAGCGGTAGTGCGGTACTTC,CASSYSAVVRYF,TRBJ2-7,TRBV6-5,-,-
TGTGCCAGCAAGTTTGGGACAGGGAATGAAAAACTGTTTTTT,CASKFGTGNEKLFF,TRBJ1-4,TRBV27,-,TRBD1
TGTGCCACTCGGACTAGCGGGAGCTGGAAGTACAATGAGCAGTTCTTC,CATRTSGSWKYNEQFF,TRBJ2-1,TRBV10-3,-,TRBD2
TGCAGCGCCACGACAGAACAAGAGACCCAGTACTTC,CSATTEQETQYF,TRBJ2-5,TRBV29-1,-,-
TGTGCCAGCAGCCGGGACAGGGGGCGAACAGATACGCAGTATTTT,CASSRDRGRTDTQYF,TRBJ2-3,TRBV7-3,-,TRBD1
TGTGCCAGCCGACAGGCTGGGGCCAACGTCCTGACTTTC,CASRQAGANVLTF,TRBJ2-6,TRBV3-1/TRBV3-2,-,-
TGCGCCAGCAGCTTGGTCCCCGGGGATACGCAGTATTTT,CASSLVPGDTQYF,TRBJ2-3,TRBV5-1,-,-
TGTGCCAGCTCACCGGACACCTACGAGCAGTACTTC,CASSPDTYEQYF,TRBJ2-7,TRBV18,few,-
TGTGCCACCAGTGATTCCAGACAGGCTGCAGCTTTCTTT,CATSDSRQAAAFF,TRBJ1-1,TRBV24-1,-,-
TGTGCCAGCAGTTTATTGGCAGGGAGCAATCAGCCCCAGCATTTT,CASSLLAGSNQPQHF,TRBJ1-5,TRBV27,-,-
TGTGCCAGCAGTTACTCTGCAGGGGGCTACACCTTC,CASSYSAGGYTF,TRBJ1-2,TRBV6-5,-,-
TGTGCCAGCAGCTTAAATACGGGACAGGGAGGGGAAAAACTGTTTTTT,CASSLNTGQGGEKLFF,TRBJ1-4,TRBV7-2,-,TRBD1
TGTGCCAGCAGTACAGGGCCTTTCACAGATACGCAGTATTTT,CASSTGPFTDTQYF,TRBJ2-3,TRBV28,-,-
TGTGCCAGCAGCCAATATACTAGGACAGGTCGACGTGGCTACACCTTC,CASSQYTRTGRRGYTF,TRBJ1-2,TRBV16,-,TRBD1
TGTGCCAGCAGTTTGTGGGGGGTGGCAGGGGGTATTACTGAAGCTTTCTTT,CASSLWGVAGGITEAFF,TRBJ1-1,TRBV27,-,TRBD1
TGTGCCAGCAGCAATCCCGGGACAGGGTCTTATGGCTACACCTTC,CASSNPGTGSYGYTF,TRBJ1-2,TRBV3-1/TRBV3-2,-,TRBD1
TGTGCCAGCATTCGCACTCTAGGTGGCCAAGAGACCCAGTACTTC,CASIRTLGGQETQYF,TRBJ2-5,TRBV2,-,-
TGCGCCAGCAGCTCCGGACAGGCACTCGGTTGGGTAAGGACCTACGAGCAGTACTTC,CASSSGQALGWVRTYEQYF,TRBJ2-7,TRBV5-1,once,TRBD1
TGCGCCAGCAGCTTGTGGCTAGCGGGAAACACAGATACGCAGTATTTT,CASSLWLAGNTDTQYF,TRBJ2-3,TRBV5-1,-,TRBD2
TGTGCCAGCAGTTCACCCTTTCCGGGGATGAACACTGAAGCTTTCTTT,CASSSPFPGMNTEAFF,TRBJ1-1,TRBV28,few,-
TGTGCCAGCAGCTTAATTGGCGGCAGGGGTCTCACCGGGGAGCTGTTTTTT,CASSLIGGRGLTGELFF,TRBJ2-2,TRBV7-3,-,-
TGTGCCAGCAGCTTCGTCATCGGGAGGGCCAATGAGCAGTTCTTC,CASSFVIGRANEQFF,TRBJ2-1,TRBV11-2,-,TRBD2
TGTGCCAGCAGCTTTGGAGGGTACGAGCAGTACTTC,CASSFGGYEQYF,TRBJ2-7,TRBV11-2,-,-
TGTGCCAGCAGCCTAGACGGACTCTATGGCTACACCTTC,CASSLDGLYGYTF,TRBJ1-2,TRBV7-2,-,-
TGTGCCAGCAGAGGGACGGACAGGACTAATGAAAAACTGTTTTTT,CASRGTDRTNEKLFF,TRBJ1-4,TRBV11-2,-,TRBD1
TGTGCCAGCAGCGCGGGGTTCCGGGACAGGGTGTTAGGCGAGCAGTACTTC,CASSAGFRDRVLGEQYF,TRBJ2-7,TRBV7-9,-,TRBD1
TGTGCCACCCGACGGGGTTCCTCCTACGAGCAGTACTTC,CATRRGSSYEQYF,TRBJ2-7,TRBV12-3/TRBV12-4,-,-
TGTGCCACCAGCCCCCGGTCAATCAATCAGCCCCAGCATTTT,CATSPRSINQPQHF,TRBJ1-5,TRBV15,-,-
TGTGCCAGCAGCGTAGAAGGGGACTACGAGCAGTACTTC,CASSVEGDYEQYF,TRBJ2-7,TRBV9,-,-
TGTGCCAGCACCCCCGGTTGGACTGAAGCTTTCTTT,CASTPGWTEAFF,TRBJ1-1,TRBV7-9,few,-
TGTGCCAGCAGCCTGACAGCAACTAATGAAAAACTGTTTTTT,CASSLTATNEKLFF,TRBJ1-4,TRBV5-8,-,-
TGTGCCAGCAGCGCTAGCGGGAGTCCGGACACCGGGGAGCTGTTTTTT,CASSASGSPDTGELFF,TRBJ2-2,TRBV9,-,TRBD2
TGTGCCAGCAGCTTCAGTCAGGGGGCTAACTATGGCTACACCTTC,CASSFSQGANYGYTF,TRBJ1-2,TRBV11-2,-,TRBD1
TGTGCCAGCAGCCCTTGGCGGGGGGGGGACAATCAGCCCCAGCATTTT,CASSPWRGGDNQPQHF,TRBJ1-5,TRBV7-2,once,-
TGTGCCATCAGTGAGACTTTCCCTGGCACAGATACGCAGTATTTT,CAISETFPGTDTQYF,TRBJ2-3,TRBV10-3,-,-
TGTGCCAGCAGCGTAGGTTATGGGACAGGGCTTGTTAATGAAAAACTGTTTTTT,CASSVGYGTGLVNEKLFF,TRBJ1-4,TRBV9,-,TRBD1
TGTGCCAGCAGCCCGGGAGAAATCAGCACAGATACGCAGTATTTT,CASSPGEISTDTQYF,TRBJ2-3,TRBV5-6,-,-
TGTGCCAGCAGTTTAGGTGCGGGAGGCCTCTACGAGCAGTACTTC,CASSLGAGGLYEQYF,TRBJ2-7,TRBV27,-,TRBD2
TGTGCCAGCCGCGGGGTACCGGATCAGCCCCAGCATTTT,CASRGVPDQPQHF,TRBJ1-5,TRBV27,once,-
TGTGCCAGCAGCTTGGCCTCCCCGGGACTATCTTTCTTT,CASSLASPGLSFF,TRBJ1-1,TRBV5-6,-,-
TGTGCCAGCAGTGACTCAGCAGGGAACACTGAAGCTTTCTTT,CASSDSAGNTEAFF,TRBJ1-1,TRBV6-4,-,-
TGTGCCAGCAGCGTGGGGACAGGGTTTGCAACTAATGAAAAACTGTTTTTT,CASSVGTGFATNEKLFF,TRBJ1-4,TRBV7-2,-,TRBD1
TGTGCCAGCAGCTTTACGAGCAACGAGCAGTACTTC,CASSFTSNEQYF,TRBJ2-7,TRBV7-9,-,-
TGTGCCAGCAGCTTAGCGAACCGACAGCGACTCTACAATGAGCAGTTCTTC,CASSLANRQRLYNEQFF,TRBJ2-1,TRBV7-2,-,-